This T cell receptor (beta chain) was observed in a study of T cells in Graves' hyperthyroidism and ophthalmopathy. General observations from the study: Before onset, by a median of approximately 5.9 months, the model predicted ophthalmopathy.

Trimming took 2 bases from V and 4 from J; bases not matched to a gene: 3. This CDR3 spans 14 amino acids. Germline CDR1 reads SGHAT; CDR2 reads FQNNGV. TCR beta CDR3 region amplification was performed from RNA transcripts. The TCR CDR3 was amplified in a first-round RT-PCR using the HTBI primer set. Each CDR3 protein gets one entry after TCRdb re-called the multiplex PCR reads with MiXCR. This sample has about 280,000 distinct CDR3 sequences; less than 30% occur once, and the top ten carry approximately 30%. In this sample, this clonotype turned up many times. What it recognizes is unknown. J is TRBJ2-5 and V is TRBV11-2; 8 nucleotides align to TRBD1. This receptor was taken from a middle-aged man with Graves' hyperthyroidism that later progressed to Graves' ophthalmopathy. Sequencing used blood. The CDR3 loop reads CASSLFTGGETQYF. The CDR3 nucleotides read TGTGCCAGCAGCTTATTTACAGGGGGAGAGACCCAGTACTTC.